Listed below are T cell receptor beta chains from one sample, sequenced in a study of neurological immune-mediated disorders. TCRdb re-called the 5' RACE reads with MiXCR, one entry per CDR3 protein. The sample records under 60,000 distinct CDR3 sequences, over 9% being singletons. The specimen was PBMCs. These receptors came from a woman between 40 and 55 years old with HTLV-1-associated myelopathy (HAM/TSP). CDR3s include the opening cysteine and the closing phenylalanine or tryptophan. A D gene is named only where the DNA matches it firmly. Only part of the rows carry a size: once, few, many, or a class if the clone is expanded.

TRBV7-2	-	TRBJ2-2	-	CASLGAGGSGELFF	TGTGCCAGCTTAGGGGCAGGCGGATCCGGGGAGCTGTTTTTT
TRBV12-3/TRBV12-4	-	TRBJ2-2	-	CASSLEGWGTTWELFF	TGTGCCAGCAGTTTAGAAGGTTGGGGCACCACCTGGGAGCTGTTTTTT
TRBV2	TRBD1	TRBJ1-5	many	CASRPQSGGDQPQHF	TGTGCCAGCAGACCACAGTCAGGGGGCGATCAGCCCCAGCATTTT
TRBV6-2/TRBV6-3	TRBD1	TRBJ2-1	many	CASRRAGQGRNNEQFF	TGTGCCAGCAGACGCGCCGGACAGGGGCGCAACAATGAGCAGTTCTTC
TRBV4-3	-	TRBJ2-7	-	CASSSRDGAYEQYF	TGCGCCAGCAGCTCGCGGGACGGGGCCTACGAGCAGTACTTC
TRBV29-1	-	TRBJ1-1	once	CSVGGGEAFF	TGCAGCGTTGGTGGGGGGGAAGCTTTCTTT
TRBV6-2/TRBV6-3	TRBD1	TRBJ2-1	few	CASSYRSGGWSYNEQFF	TGTGCCAGCAGTTATCGCTCAGGGGGATGGTCCTACAATGAGCAGTTCTTC
TRBV9	-	TRBJ2-1	many	CASSFTNEQFF	TGTGCCAGCAGCTTTACCAATGAGCAGTTCTTC
TRBV11-2	-	TRBJ1-2	many	CASSSISGGSYPYYGYTF	TGTGCCAGCAGCTCCATCTCGGGGGGTTCCTACCCATACTATGGCTACACCTTC
TRBV12-3/TRBV12-4	-	TRBJ2-6	many	CASTSRVTGANVLTF	TGTGCCAGCACCAGCAGGGTAACTGGGGCCAACGTCCTGACTTTC
TRBV4-2	TRBD2	TRBJ2-7	many	CASSQGLAGGSSYEQYF	TGTGCCAGCAGCCAAGGACTAGCGGGGGGTAGCTCCTACGAGCAGTACTTC
TRBV30	TRBD2	TRBJ2-1	many	CAWNSGGLSSYNEQFF	TGTGCCTGGAATAGCGGGGGCCTGAGCTCCTACAATGAGCAGTTCTTC
TRBV7-2	-	TRBJ2-5	many	CASSLGHRETQYF	TGTGCCAGCAGCTTAGGTCATCGGGAGACCCAGTACTTC
TRBV25-1	-	TRBJ2-3	few	CASTPGVQDTQYF	TGTGCCAGCACTCCGGGGGTTCAAGATACGCAGTATTTT
TRBV25-1	-	TRBJ2-7	many	CASSDFGGREQYF	TGTGCCAGCAGTGACTTTGGGGGGCGCGAGCAGTACTTC
TRBV6-2/TRBV6-3	-	TRBJ2-7	many	CASSYSTGTVRRYEQYF	TGTGCCAGCAGTTACTCAACCGGGACGGTCCGGAGGTACGAGCAGTACTTC
TRBV2	TRBD1	TRBJ1-2	few	CASTGQGPRQGYTF	TGTGCCAGCACCGGACAGGGACCACGGCAAGGCTACACCTTC
TRBV12-3/TRBV12-4	-	TRBJ1-6	many	CASSSGGQSPLHF	TGTGCCAGCAGTTCGGGGGGGCAATCACCCCTCCACTTT
TRBV5-5	-	TRBJ1-1	many	CASSLSWGPNTEAFF	TGTGCCAGCAGCTTGAGCTGGGGGCCGAACACTGAAGCTTTCTTT
TRBV12-3/TRBV12-4	TRBD1	TRBJ1-2	many	CATRIGEGAYGYTF	TGTGCCACCCGGATAGGGGAGGGGGCTTATGGCTACACCTTC
TRBV19	-	TRBJ2-1	many	CASSIAGVSSYNEQFF	TGTGCCAGTAGTATCGCAGGGGTGAGCTCCTACAATGAGCAGTTCTTC
TRBV4-1	-	TRBJ2-2	many	CASSPWTTNTGELFF	TGCGCCAGCAGCCCCTGGACAACTAACACCGGGGAGCTGTTTTTT